Included here is one T cell receptor (beta chain) sequence, with context. These data originate in a study of blood T cell repertoires in COVID-19. Produced via immunoSEQ multiplex PCR; TCRdb's table is partial and in-frame only. The repertoire holds roughly 480,000 clones, approximately 89% seen once, with around 0.92% in the top ten. The sequence came from a man aged 18-30 years with COVID-19, enrolled during active disease. Sequenced sample: peripheral blood.

CDR3 in DNA: TGCGCCAGCAGCGATCGACTAGCGTACCAAGAGACCCAGTACTTC. It specifies CASSDRLAYQETQYF. The chain has TRBV5-1 and TRBJ2-5; 8 nucleotides match TRBD2. CDR3 length: 15 residues. Germline CDR1 SGHRS, CDR2 YFSETQ. V dropped 4 bases and J dropped 0; count of bases not matched to a gene: 5.